A single sample is the source of the 25 T cell receptor beta chains below, sequenced in a study of Ad26.COV2.S vaccination and SARS-CoV-2 variants. TCRdb's table, derived via immunoSEQ multiplex PCR, lists solely in-frame clones and lacks some. The sample records 300,000 to 350,000 clones, around 90% being singletons. Treatment here: 15 to 20 received Ad26.COV2.S at low or high dose, single or two shots; several received placebo; per-sample allocation not given. Day 63 after the first vaccine or placebo injection was the time point for sampling. The sample in question was peripheral blood, obtained in a trial of Ad26.COV2.S vaccine versus placebo. Receptor source: a person between 18 and 65 years old who received the Ad26.COV2.S COVID-19 vaccine or a placebo.

The chain employs TRBV28 and TRBJ1-2; 9 positions match TRBD1. With 7 bases clipped from V and 8 bases from J, the junction kept 11 bases outside the gene matches. Germline V gene data show CDR1 as MDHEN and CDR2 as SYDVKM. The length of the CDR3 is 14 residues. The CDR3 reads CASKEGQGGGGYTF. Written as DNA, the CDR3 is TGTGCCAGCAAGGAGGGACAGGGCGGTGGGGGCTACACCTTC.

This clone was counted between two and nine times. The rearrangement links TRBV7-9 to TRBJ2-7, with 7 bases lining up with TRBD1. The CDR3 runs 17 residues. From germline, CDR1 is SEHNR and CDR2 FQNEAQ (reference sequence). Germline trimming cut 1 base from V and 0 bases from J; bases unmatched to any gene: 9. The CDR3 nucleotides read TGTGCCAGCAGCTTAGTCCCCGGGACAGCCAGCTCCTACGAGCAGTACTTC. Translation gives CASSLVPGTASSYEQYF.

In this sample, this clone turned up once. The chain joins TRBV12-3 or TRBV12-4 to TRBJ1-5; D gene ambiguous. The CDR3 runs to 12 residues. Trimming shortened V by 5 bases and J by 6 bases, and 8 bases separated the two germline ends. DNA of the CDR3: TGTGCCAGCAGTCAGGTTCGTCAGCCCCAGCATTTT. It is translated as CASSQVRQPQHF.

V gene TRBV19 combines with J gene TRBJ2-6; 7 nucleotides align to TRBD1. Germline trimming cut 6 bases from V and 2 bases from J; bases unmatched to any gene: 7. The germline V gene has CDR1 LNHDA and CDR2 SQIVND (reference sequence). The CDR3 is 16 amino acids. CDR3 DNA: TGTGCCAGTAGGAACAGGGGCTCCACTGGGGCCAACGTCCTGACTTTC. The encoded protein is CASRNRGSTGANVLTF.

The chain combines TRBV18 with TRBJ1-3; 9 positions agree with TRBD1. Losses at the gene ends were 5 bases for V and 2 bases for J; bases not matched to a gene: 7. Germline CDR1 and CDR2: KGHSH and LQKENI. The CDR3 sequence is 16 residues long. CDR3 nucleotide sequence: TGTGCCAGCTCATCGGGACAGGGAAAAGCTGGAAACACCATATATTTT. Translation: CASSSGQGKAGNTIYF.

CDR3 loop: CASSPSGQGNQPQHF. The CDR3, as DNA: TGTGCCAGCAGCCCGAGCGGCCAGGGTAATCAGCCCCAGCATTTT. V is TRBV7-2 and J is TRBJ1-5; weak D call: TRBD1 (5 bases). Germline CDR1 is SGHTA and CDR2 is FQGNSA. V was pared by 5 bases and J by 4 bases, with 15 bases between. This CDR3 comprises 15 residues.

This sequence joins TRBV12-5 and TRBJ2-5, with D possibly called TRBD1 or TRBD2 (6 bases each). Germline CDR1 LGHNT, CDR2 FRNRAP. With 11 bases removed from V and 1 base from J, the gap between germline ends came to 14 bases. The length of the CDR3 is 13 residues. The DNA of the CDR3 is TGTGCTGTGGGTAGGGGGGTCCAAGAGACCCAGTACTTC. As protein: CAVGRGVQETQYF.

This rearrangement joins TRBV5-1 to TRBJ1-1, with unresolved D. V gave up 1 base and J gave up 2 bases, with 12 bases separating them. Looked up from germline, CDR1 is SGHRS and CDR2 is YFSETQ. The CDR3 has 15 residues. The CDR3 loop is CASSLYRTANTEAFF. The CDR3 region has the DNA TGCGCCAGCAGCTTGTATAGGACTGCCAACACTGAAGCTTTCTTT. Full variable domain (missing parts from reference TRBV5-1 and TRBJ1-1): KAGVTQTPRYLIKTRGQQVTLSCSPISGHRSVSWYQQTPGQGLQFLFEYFSETQRNKGNFPGRFSGRQFSNSRSEMNVSTLELGDSALYLCASSLYRTANTEAFFGQGTRLTVV.

V usage is TRBV5-1 and J usage is TRBJ2-3, with 10 bases aligning to TRBD1. The CDR3 consists of 16 residues. Trimming at V came to 0 bases and at J to 5 bases, leaving 6 bases not matched to a gene. The germline V gene encodes CDR1 SGHRS and CDR2 YFSETQ. The CDR3 sequence is CASSLDRQGARDTQYF. The DNA for the CDR3 is TGCGCCAGCAGCTTGGACAGACAGGGGGCGAGAGATACGCAGTATTTT.

The chain is built from TRBV29-1 and TRBJ2-1; 9 bases map to TRBD1. CDR3 length: 15 residues. Per the germline V gene, CDR1 is SQVTM and CDR2 is ANQGSEA. The V and J ends lost 3 bases and 3 bases, in that order; junction bases with no gene match: 6. This CDR3 reads CSVDVGTGYYNEQFF. The CDR3 bases are TGCAGCGTTGATGTTGGGACAGGGTACTACAATGAGCAGTTCTTC.

Concerning this clone: The sample has other DNA sequences that encode this CDR3 too. The rearrangement links TRBV12-3 or TRBV12-4 to TRBJ2-1; D is unresolved. This CDR3 region has 11 residues. V was pared by 5 bases and J by 4 bases, with 3 bases between. CDR3 in amino acids: CASSLYNEQFF. In DNA, the CDR3 is TGTGCCAGCAGTCTTTACAATGAGCAGTTCTTC.

The chain joins TRBV7-8 to TRBJ1-3; D not resolved. CDR1 and CDR2 from the germline V gene are SGHVS and FQNEAQ. The ends were cut back, 4 bases at V and 0 bases at J, with 10 bases in the middle. This CDR3 is 15 amino acids long. CDR3 loop: CASSSDGSSGNTIYF. In DNA form, the CDR3 reads TGTGCCAGCAGCTCGGACGGAAGCTCTGGAAACACCATATATTTT.

The V call is TRBV12-3 or TRBV12-4, the J call TRBJ2-3; the D is unclear. The CDR3 has 13 amino acids. The V end lost 4 bases, the J end lost 3 bases, and 8 bases lay between the germline ends. The CDR3, as DNA: TGTGCCAGCAGTTCCAGTTCTACAGATACGCAGTATTTT. This encodes CASSSSSTDTQYF.

The chain uses TRBV11-3 and TRBJ2-7; the D is unclear. V lost 8 bases to trimming and J lost 7 bases, with 12 bases between them. The germline V gene has CDR1 SGHNT and CDR2 YENEEA. The CDR3 loop spans 11 amino acids. CDR3 nucleotide sequence: TGTGCCAGCTCATGGGGATTTGAGCAGTACGTC. Translation gives CASSWGFEQYV.

In the case of this clone: This same CDR3 is encoded by further DNA sequences in the sample. V and J are TRBV18 and TRBJ1-1; D might be TRBD1 (5 bases). The ends were cut back, 0 bases at V and 3 bases at J, with 5 bases in the middle. From germline, CDR1 is KGHSH and CDR2 LQKENI. The CDR3 covers 13 residues. The CDR3 spells CASSPPGDTEAFF. The CDR3 nucleotides read TGTGCCAGCTCACCACCAGGGGACACTGAAGCTTTCTTT.

This chain's CDR3 is CASHRTSGNNNEQFF. CDR3 nucleotide sequence: TGCGCCAGCCACCGGACTAGCGGGAATAACAATGAGCAGTTCTTC. V and J are TRBV5-1 and TRBJ2-1; TRBD2 agrees at 12 bases. Germline V lookup: CDR1 SGHRS, CDR2 YFSETQ. The CDR3 runs to 15 residues. V was pared by 7 bases and J by 5 bases, with 7 bases of the junction left unmatched.

Turning to this clone: One junction end disagrees with the germline gene, perhaps due to a read error. This rearrangement joins TRBV18 to TRBJ2-3, with D perhaps TRBD2 (6 bases). Germline-derived CDR1 and CDR2 are KGHSH and LQKENI. CDR3 length: 15 amino acids. CDR3 residues: CASSPRAGSTDTQYF. The CDR3 DNA reads TGTGCCAGCTCCCCACGAGCGGGCAGCACAGATACGCAGTATTTT. Complete variable domain (other parts from reference TRBV18 and TRBJ2-3): NAGVMQNPRHLVRRRGQEARLRCSPMKGHSHVYWYRQLPEEGLKFMVYLQKENIIDESGMPKERFSAEFPKEGPSILRIQQVVRGDSAAYFCASSPRAGSTDTQYFGPGTRLTVL.

The CDR3 DNA reads TGTGCCAGCTCACCTTCGCTCGCGGTGATTAGCACAGATACGCAGTATTTT. As protein: CASSPSLAVISTDTQYF. The V and J genes are TRBV18 and TRBJ2-3; the D is unclear. CDR1 and CDR2 from the germline V gene are KGHSH and LQKENI. Trimming removed 3 bases at V and 0 bases at J, with 16 bases between. CDR3 size: 17 residues.

This sequence joins TRBV2 and TRBJ1-1; no reliable D call. The V and J ends lost 5 bases and 0 bases respectively, with 10 bases between them. The CDR3 is made up of 14 amino acids. The germline V gene encodes CDR1 SNHLY and CDR2 FYNNEI. The CDR3 region has the DNA TGTGCCAGCAGTTTACGGGAAATGAACACTGAAGCTTTCTTT. It encodes CASSLREMNTEAFF.

This clone was recorded once. The chain joins TRBV6-5 to TRBJ1-2, with D possibly TRBD1 on 5 matching bases. V dropped 5 bases and J dropped 6 bases, with 13 bases sitting between them. The CDR3 covers 13 residues. Germline lookup yields CDR1 MNHEY and CDR2 SVGAGI. The CDR3 here is CASSPLGGDGYTF. CDR3 coding DNA: TGTGCCAGCAGTCCCTTGGGGGGGGATGGCTACACCTTC.

V gene TRBV3-1 (or the pseudogene TRBV3-2) combines with J gene TRBJ1-5, with a tentative D call TRBD1 (5 bases). V was clipped by 4 bases and J by 2 bases, with 9 bases between them. The germline CDR1 and CDR2 sequences are LGHDT and YNNKEL (reference sequence). The CDR3 sequence is 14 residues long. As DNA, the CDR3 is TGTGCCAGCAGCCTTCAGGGAGGCAATCAGCCCCAGCATTTT. Its translation: CASSLQGGNQPQHF.

The chain links TRBV4-3 to TRBJ2-5; TRBD2 matches 9 bases. The length of the CDR3 is 16 residues. Per germline, CDR1 LGHNA and CDR2 YSLEER. V gave up 1 base and J gave up 5 bases; unmatched junction bases: 8. CDR3 loop: CASSQVLSGSGETQYF. CDR3 DNA: TGCGCCAGCAGCCAAGTTCTTAGCGGGAGCGGTGAGACCCAGTACTTC.

Only one count was recorded for this clone. The chain is built from TRBV5-1 and TRBJ1-1; D is ambiguous. This CDR3 has 13 residues. Germline V lookup: CDR1 SGHRS, CDR2 YFSETQ. V gave up 4 bases and J gave up 0 bases, with 7 bases separating them. CDR3 sequence: CASSELMNTEAFF. CDR3 coding DNA: TGCGCCAGCAGCGAGTTAATGAACACTGAAGCTTTCTTT. Full variable domain (outside the CDR3, taken from reference TRBV5-1 and TRBJ1-1): KAGVTQTPRYLIKTRGQQVTLSCSPISGHRSVSWYQQTPGQGLQFLFEYFSETQRNKGNFPGRFSGRQFSNSRSEMNVSTLELGDSALYLCASSELMNTEAFFGQGTRLTVV.

The gene calls are TRBV19 and TRBJ2-1; 9 bases map to TRBD1. The trim removed 6 bases at V and 2 bases at J, leaving 5 bases unmatched. This CDR3 has 15 residues. Germline V lookup: CDR1 LNHDA, CDR2 SQIVND (reference sequence). CDR3 DNA sequence: TGTGCCAGTAGAGCCGGGACAGGGCCCTACAATGAGCAGTTCTTC. Its translation: CASRAGTGPYNEQFF.

The genes are TRBV7-6 and TRBJ2-1; D may be TRBD2 (6 bases). The V end was cut by 0 bases, the J end by 5 bases, with 23 bases between. This CDR3 comprises 19 residues. Germline CDR1 and CDR2: SGHVS and FNYEAQ. CDR3 sequence reads: CASSLAEGILTDLDNEQFF. The CDR3 DNA is TGTGCCAGCAGCTTAGCGGAGGGTATATTGACGGATTTGGACAATGAGCAGTTCTTC.